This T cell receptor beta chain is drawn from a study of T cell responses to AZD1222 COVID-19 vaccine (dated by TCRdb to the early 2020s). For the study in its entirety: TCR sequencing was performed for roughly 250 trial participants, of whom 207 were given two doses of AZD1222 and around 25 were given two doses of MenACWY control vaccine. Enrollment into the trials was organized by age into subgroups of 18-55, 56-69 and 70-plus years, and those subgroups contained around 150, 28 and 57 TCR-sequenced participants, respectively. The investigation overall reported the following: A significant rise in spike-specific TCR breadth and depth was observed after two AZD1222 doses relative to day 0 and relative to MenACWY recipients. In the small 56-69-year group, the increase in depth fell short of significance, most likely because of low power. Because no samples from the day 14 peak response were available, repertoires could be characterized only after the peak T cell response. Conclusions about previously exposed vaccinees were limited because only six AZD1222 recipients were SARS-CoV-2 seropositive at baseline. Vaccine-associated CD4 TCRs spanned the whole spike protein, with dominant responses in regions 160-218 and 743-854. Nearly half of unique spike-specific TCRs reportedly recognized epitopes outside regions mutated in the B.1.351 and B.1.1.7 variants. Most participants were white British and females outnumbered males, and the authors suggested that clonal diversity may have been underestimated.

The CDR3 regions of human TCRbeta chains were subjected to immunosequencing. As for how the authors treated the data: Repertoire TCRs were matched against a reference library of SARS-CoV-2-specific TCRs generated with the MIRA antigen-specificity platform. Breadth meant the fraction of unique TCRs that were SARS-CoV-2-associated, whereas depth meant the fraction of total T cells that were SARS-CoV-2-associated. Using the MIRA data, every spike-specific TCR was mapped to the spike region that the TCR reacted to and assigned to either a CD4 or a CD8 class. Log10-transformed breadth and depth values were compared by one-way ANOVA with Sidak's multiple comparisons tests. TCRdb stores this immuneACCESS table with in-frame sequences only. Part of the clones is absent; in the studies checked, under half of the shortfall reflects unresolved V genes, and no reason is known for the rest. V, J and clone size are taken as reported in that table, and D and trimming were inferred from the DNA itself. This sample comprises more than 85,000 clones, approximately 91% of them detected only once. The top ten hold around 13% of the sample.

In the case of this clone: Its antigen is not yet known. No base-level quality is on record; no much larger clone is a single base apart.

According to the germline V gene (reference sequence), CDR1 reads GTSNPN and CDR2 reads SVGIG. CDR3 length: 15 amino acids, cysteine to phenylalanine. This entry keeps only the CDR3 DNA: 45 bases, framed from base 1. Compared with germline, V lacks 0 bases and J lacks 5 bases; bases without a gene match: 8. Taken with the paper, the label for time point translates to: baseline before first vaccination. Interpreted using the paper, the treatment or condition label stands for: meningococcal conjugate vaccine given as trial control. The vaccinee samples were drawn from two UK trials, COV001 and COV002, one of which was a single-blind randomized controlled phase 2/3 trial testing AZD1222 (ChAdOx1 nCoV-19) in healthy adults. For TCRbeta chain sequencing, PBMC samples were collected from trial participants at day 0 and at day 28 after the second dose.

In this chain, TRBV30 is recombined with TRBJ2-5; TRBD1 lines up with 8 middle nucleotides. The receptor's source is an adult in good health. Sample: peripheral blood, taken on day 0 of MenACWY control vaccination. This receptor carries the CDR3 CAWSVGVQGVETQYF. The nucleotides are TGTGCCTGGAGTGTAGGGGTACAGGGGGTGGAGACCCAGTACTTC.